Each of the 14 T cell receptor beta chains below was sequenced from the same sample in a study of human T cells and chemical hapten exposure. MiXCR, applied by TCRdb to the RACE reads, yields one record per CDR3 protein. The sample holds about 120,000 distinct CDR3 sequences; about 12% are singletons and the top ten take 1.4%. Time point defined: patch test 1, 2 weeks after DPC sensitization. As to treatment: therapeutic diphenylcyclopropenone sensitization with weekly scalp DPC. Source: whole blood, taken in connection with sensitization to the hapten diphenylcyclopropenone (DPC). The receptors were gathered from a woman aged 50 to 60 with alopecia areata. Some clones in this sample may be carry-over from other donors' samples.

The table lists this clonotype with a few counts. The genes are TRBV28 and TRBJ2-3; no clear D. With 5 bases removed from V and 8 bases from J, the gap between germline ends came to 14 bases. The CDR3 has 13 amino acids. CDR1 and CDR2 from the germline V gene are MDHEN and SYDVKM. The CDR3 nucleotides read TGTGCCAGCAGTACCCTGACACTTGGTACGCAGTATTTT. Translation: CASSTLTLGTQYF.

The chain uses TRBV4-1 and TRBJ1-5; 7 nucleotides match TRBD1. With 4 bases clipped from V and 3 bases from J, the junction kept 6 bases outside the gene matches. In germline, CDR1 is MGHRA, CDR2 YSYEKL. The CDR3 has 15 residues. The CDR3 is CASSRQGQNNQPQHF. The CDR3 DNA reads as TGCGCCAGCAGCCGCCAGGGACAGAACAATCAGCCCCAGCATTTT.

The chain uses TRBV6-2 or TRBV6-3 and TRBJ2-7; TRBD1 aligns across 8 bases. The CDR3 contains 13 residues. CDR1 is MNHEY, CDR2 SVGEGT, per germline. The V and J ends lost 2 bases and 4 bases, in that order; junction bases with no gene match: 1. The CDR3 DNA follows: TGTGCCAGCAGTTACGGGGACAGGTACGAGCAGTACTTC. It yields the protein CASSYGDRYEQYF.

This clonotype has ten or more counts. The V and J genes are TRBV7-9 and TRBJ2-2; the match to TRBD2 covers 9 bases. V trimming: 1 base; J trimming: 6 bases; junction bases outside the gene matches: 3. Germline V lookup: CDR1 SEHNR, CDR2 FQNEAQ (reference sequence). The CDR3 extends over 15 amino acids. The CDR3 loop is CASSLEGLAAGELFF. CDR3 nucleotide sequence: TGTGCCAGCAGCTTAGAGGGACTAGCTGCCGGGGAGCTGTTTTTT.

The rearrangement joins TRBV2 to TRBJ2-3, with D perhaps matching TRBD2 (6 bases). The CDR3 runs 14 residues. V lost 6 bases, J lost 1 base, and 11 bases lay in between. Germline CDR1 is SNHLY and CDR2 is FYNNEI. The CDR3 region is CASRADYGTDTQYF. The CDR3 DNA follows: TGTGCCAGCAGGGCGGACTATGGCACAGATACGCAGTATTTT.

The chain joins TRBV20-1 to TRBJ2-7; 10 nucleotides align to TRBD1. Germline assignment: CDR1 DFQATT and CDR2 SNEGSKA (reference sequence). Trimming at V came to 2 bases and at J to 3 bases, leaving 4 bases not matched to a gene. The CDR3 runs to 14 residues. The CDR3 protein is CSARPWTGGYEQYF. Here the CDR3 DNA reads TGCAGTGCTAGACCATGGACAGGGGGCTACGAGCAGTACTTC.

This clonotype was observed a handful of times. This CDR3 reads CASSRNRDRSEAFF. CDR3 DNA sequence: TGCGCCAGCAGCCGGAACCGGGACAGAAGCGAAGCTTTCTTT. V gene TRBV4-1 combines with J gene TRBJ1-1; the match to TRBD1 covers 7 bases. The germline V gene has CDR1 MGHRA and CDR2 YSYEKL. This CDR3 has 14 amino acids. Trimming removed 4 bases from V and 8 bases from J; junction bases left unmatched: 10.

This clonotype was detected many times. The chain is built from TRBV10-3 and TRBJ2-7; TRBD1 might be the D (6 bases). The germline V gene encodes CDR1 ENHRY and CDR2 SYGVKD. V was cut by 6 bases and J by 6 bases, with 24 bases left in between. The CDR3 has 16 residues. The CDR3 DNA reads TGTGCCATCAGCGACAGAAGGGAACAGGGCCGCAGCGAGCAGTACTTC. It encodes CAISDRREQGRSEQYF.

The V call is TRBV12-3 or TRBV12-4, the J call TRBJ1-2; D remains unclear. The CDR3 has 12 amino acids. V was cut by 1 base and J by 4 bases, with 4 bases left in between. The CDR3 DNA follows: TGTGCCAGCAGTTTAGTCGGCTATGGCTACACCTTC. Translating gives CASSLVGYGYTF.

This clonotype has just a few counts. The rearrangement uses TRBV5-1 and TRBJ1-1, with 7 nucleotides matching TRBD1. CDR1 is SGHRS and CDR2 is YFSETQ in the germline V gene. This CDR3 region has 14 residues. With 6 bases clipped from V and 4 bases from J, the junction kept 9 bases outside the gene matches. CDR3 nucleotides: TGCGCCAGCATCTCGGGGACAGTCGGCACTGAAGCTTTCTTT. This sequence encodes CASISGTVGTEAFF.

In its sample, this clonotype was seen many times. The chain is built from TRBV7-9 and TRBJ1-5; 7 nucleotides match TRBD1. Germline CDR1 reads SEHNR; CDR2 reads FQNEAQ (reference sequence). J lost 12 bases, V lost 0 bases, and 14 bases had no gene match. The CDR3 covers 16 residues. The CDR3 sequence: CASSLAGRTGGGRQHF. CDR3 DNA sequence: TGTGCCAGCAGCTTAGCAGGAAGGACAGGCGGGGGCCGCCAGCATTTT.

The chain couples TRBV5-1 to TRBJ2-7; 7 positions agree with TRBD1. Germline V lookup: CDR1 SGHRS, CDR2 YFSETQ. The junction had 16 bases not matched to a gene; V was cut back by 7 bases and J by 3 bases. The CDR3 has 16 amino acids. The CDR3 region has the DNA TGCGCCAGCCGGGAAGACGAAGGGGGCAATCTCTACGAGCAGTACTTC. Its protein product is CASREDEGGNLYEQYF.

This clonotype has at least ten counts. V usage is TRBV16 and J usage is TRBJ1-5; D is undetermined. CDR1 KGHSY and CDR2 FQNENV come from the germline V gene. The CDR3 extends over 15 amino acids. The V and J ends lost 2 bases and 0 bases respectively, with 8 bases between them. The CDR3 protein is CASSQSEPSNQPQHF. CDR3 sequence (DNA): TGTGCCAGCAGCCAAAGTGAGCCTAGCAATCAGCCCCAGCATTTT.

This chain links TRBV29-1 with TRBJ1-1; D might be TRBD1 (6 bases). Germline V gene lookup returns CDR1 SQVTM and CDR2 ANQGSEA. The CDR3 totals 12 residues. V was trimmed by 7 bases and J by 3 bases, leaving 12 bases between them. CDR3 coding DNA: TGCAGCGGAATAGGACAGTACACTGAAGCTTTCTTT. It translates to CSGIGQYTEAFF. Using reference TRBV29-1 and TRBJ1-1 for the parts outside the CDR3, the full variable domain is SAVISQKPSRDICQRGTSLTIQCQVDSQVTMMFWYRQQPGQSLTLIATANQGSEATYESGFVIDKFPISRPNLTFSTLTVSNMSPEDSSIYLCSGIGQYTEAFFGQGTRLTVV.